This is a list of T cell receptor beta chains from one sample in a study of persistence of HIV-infected CD4 T cells. The antigens these receptors bind are not known. Generated by immunoSEQ multiplex PCR, the TCRdb table keeps only in-frame clones and is missing some. The sample consists of roughly 25,000 clones, roughly 70% of them appearing once. Here the sequenced sample was CD4+ T cells sorted from PBMCs after roughly 17-hour stimulation, taken from a patient who received antiretroviral therapy. These TCRs come from an adult man with HIV who was CMV-seropositive. The CDR3 runs from the conserved cysteine through the conserved F or W.

CDR3 protein: CASSESRDRGRRNQPQHF
V gene: TRBV6-1
CDR3 length: 18

CDR3 protein: CASSIDRGPDTQYF
V gene: TRBV6-5
CDR3 length: 14

CDR3 protein: CASSLSVTEFGYTF
V gene: TRBV27
CDR3 length: 14

CDR3 protein: CASSYSGGIAGANVLTF
V gene: TRBV6-2/TRBV6-3
CDR3 length: 17

CDR3 protein: CASSPPGFYGYTF
V gene: TRBV6-5
CDR3 length: 13

CDR3 protein: CASSMEASTDTQYF
V gene: TRBV19
CDR3 length: 14

CDR3 protein: CASSGRETDTQYF
V gene: TRBV19
CDR3 length: 13

CDR3 protein: CASGPRGITWMAFF
V gene: TRBV2
CDR3 length: 14

CDR3 protein: CASRQREIRAGELFF
V gene: TRBV19
CDR3 length: 15

CDR3 protein: CASSHRGGNSEKLFF
V gene: TRBV3-1/TRBV3-2
CDR3 length: 15

CDR3 protein: CASSDRPVSSYNEQFF
V gene: TRBV6-4
CDR3 length: 16

CDR3 protein: CASSLRITDTQYF
V gene: TRBV7-2
CDR3 length: 13

CDR3 protein: CASSPPVGGPNSPLHF
V gene: TRBV18
CDR3 length: 16

CDR3 protein: CAWSVGGLAFF
V gene: TRBV30
CDR3 length: 11

CDR3 protein: CASSFDPFGVSPLHF
V gene: TRBV6-5
CDR3 length: 15

CDR3 protein: CASSLAQYPYGYTF
V gene: TRBV27
CDR3 length: 14

CDR3 protein: CASSPGQNTGELFF
V gene: TRBV18
CDR3 length: 14